These T cell receptor beta chains were read from a single sample in a study of cytomegalovirus exposure and HLA in healthy donors. Only in-frame clones appear in the TCRdb table, and some are missing; sequencing was by immunoSEQ multiplex PCR. This sample has around 83,000 clones, with approximately 78% found just once. Sequencing used PBMCs. The source is a male donor in good health and CMV-seropositive. The CDR3 runs from the conserved cysteine through the conserved F or W. D genes are given only for firm matches. A row's size may be missing; if present it is once, few, many or a size class.

d_call	clone_size	v_call	j_call	cdr3_aa	cdr3_nt
-	-	TRBV29-1	TRBJ1-1	CRGSREENTEAFF	TGCCGCGGGAGCAGGGAAGAGAACACTGAAGCTTTCTTT
-	-	TRBV6-5	TRBJ1-1	CASSLPTGRNTEAFF	TGTGCCAGCAGCCTCCCGACAGGCCGGAACACTGAAGCTTTCTTT
TRBD1	few	TRBV7-9	TRBJ2-1	CASSDGTGERNEQFF	TGTGCCAGCAGCGACGGGACAGGGGAGAGGAATGAGCAGTTCTTC
-	-	TRBV19	TRBJ1-2	CASRTAGDIYGYTF	TGTGCCAGTAGGACCGCGGGTGACATCTATGGCTACACCTTC
TRBD2	-	TRBV27	TRBJ2-1	CASSLRTSGETYNEQFF	TGTGCCAGCAGTTTAAGGACTAGCGGGGAAACCTACAATGAGCAGTTCTTC
-	-	TRBV27	TRBJ1-1	CASSPRRGQKNTEAFF	TGTGCCAGCAGTCCCCGCCGAGGACAGAAGAACACTGAAGCTTTCTTT
-	-	TRBV30	TRBJ2-7	CAWTSGPYEQYF	TGTGCCTGGACATCAGGCCCCTACGAGCAGTACTTC
-	-	TRBV27	TRBJ2-5	CASRRGVWAQETQYF	TGTGCCAGCAGACGGGGAGTATGGGCCCAAGAGACCCAGTACTTC
-	-	TRBV7-2	TRBJ1-1	CASSATGMREAFF	TGTGCCAGCAGCGCAACAGGGATGCGTGAAGCTTTCTTT
TRBD1	-	TRBV6-1	TRBJ1-5	CASRGQFEQPQHF	TGTGCCAGCAGGGGACAGTTTGAACAGCCCCAGCATTTT
TRBD2	once	TRBV7-9	TRBJ2-2	CASSLAVAGVPGELFF	TGTGCCAGCAGCTTAGCTGTAGCGGGGGTACCCGGGGAGCTGTTTTTT
-	-	TRBV5-4	TRBJ2-5	CASSLESPRRETQYF	TGTGCCAGCAGCTTGGAGTCGCCCCGTCGGGAGACCCAGTACTTC
TRBD1	-	TRBV7-9	TRBJ1-1	CASSPTTGGDTEAFF	TGTGCCAGCAGCCCGACGACAGGGGGAGACACTGAAGCTTTCTTT
-	-	TRBV7-2	TRBJ2-1	CASSREGSYNEQFF	TGTGCCAGCAGCCGGGAAGGGTCCTACAATGAGCAGTTCTTC
TRBD1	-	TRBV5-5	TRBJ2-3	CASSSPGQGLTDTQYF	TGTGCCAGCAGCTCTCCGGGACAGGGCCTCACAGATACGCAGTATTTT
-	few	TRBV5-6	TRBJ2-7	CASSLGREQYF	TGTGCCAGCAGCTTGGGGAGGGAGCAGTACTTC
TRBD1	-	TRBV19	TRBJ1-1	CASSPTGTGDAFF	TGTGCCAGTAGTCCCACCGGGACAGGGGACGCTTTCTTT
-	-	TRBV19	TRBJ2-1	CASSISSAGNEQFF	TGTGCCAGTAGTATCTCTTCCGCGGGGAATGAGCAGTTCTTC
-	-	TRBV27	TRBJ1-2	CASSFQLGGLYGYTF	TGTGCCAGCAGTTTCCAGCTGGGCGGGCTCTATGGCTACACCTTC
TRBD2	-	TRBV19	TRBJ2-7	CASTGTSGRSSSYEQYF	TGTGCCAGCACCGGGACTAGCGGGAGGTCAAGCTCCTACGAGCAGTACTTC
-	-	TRBV2	TRBJ2-5	CASSLAGTQYF	TGTGCCAGCAGTCTAGCCGGGACCCAGTACTTC
TRBD2	-	TRBV6-1	TRBJ2-5	CASSERTAGGGLGQETQYF	TGTGCCAGCAGTGAAAGAACAGCGGGGGGCGGGCTGGGGCAAGAGACCCAGTACTTC
TRBD2	-	TRBV27	TRBJ2-5	CASSLGLAGGRETQYF	TGTGCCAGCAGTTTAGGACTAGCGGGGGGTCGGGAGACCCAGTACTTC
-	-	TRBV5-6	TRBJ2-3	CASSLDRADTQYF	TGTGCCAGCAGCTTGGACAGGGCAGATACGCAGTATTTT
TRBD1	-	TRBV6-5	TRBJ2-4	CASSYEGATKNIQYF	TGTGCCAGCAGTTACGAGGGGGCAACCAAAAACATTCAGTACTTC
TRBD2	-	TRBV11-2	TRBJ2-2	CASSLAGGSGELFF	TGTGCCAGCAGCTTAGCGGGGGGATCCGGGGAGCTGTTTTTT
TRBD2	-	TRBV5-6	TRBJ2-7	CASSAGLAGAYEQYF	TGTGCCAGCAGCGCGGGACTAGCGGGGGCCTACGAGCAGTACTTC
-	once	TRBV14	TRBJ1-6	CASSQLRGTRNSPLHF	TGTGCCAGCAGCCAATTAAGAGGGACAAGAAATTCACCCCTCCACTTT
TRBD1	-	TRBV7-9	TRBJ2-5	CASRPTGAQETQYF	TGTGCCAGCAGGCCGACAGGGGCACAAGAGACCCAGTACTTC
-	once	TRBV7-2	TRBJ2-2	CASSLVGVQNTGELFF	TGTGCCAGCAGCTTAGTAGGGGTCCAGAACACCGGGGAGCTGTTTTTT
-	-	TRBV30	TRBJ1-4	CAWSVSSGMNEKLFF	TGTGCCTGGAGTGTTTCGTCAGGGATGAATGAAAAACTGTTTTTT
TRBD2	-	TRBV5-4	TRBJ2-3	CASSLQRGWVTDTQYF	TGTGCCAGCAGCTTGCAGCGGGGGTGGGTCACAGATACGCAGTATTTT
TRBD1	once	TRBV18	TRBJ1-6	CASSLDRANSPLHF	TGTGCCAGCTCATTGGACAGGGCTAATTCACCCCTCCACTTT
TRBD1	-	TRBV6-6	TRBJ1-2	CASSMGTGLDGYTF	TGTGCCAGCAGTATGGGGACAGGGTTGGACGGCTACACCTTC
TRBD1	-	TRBV19	TRBJ1-1	CASSSSDRGGAFF	TGTGCCAGTAGTAGCTCTGACAGGGGTGGAGCTTTCTTT
TRBD2	-	TRBV5-1	TRBJ2-1	CASSSWTSGSPLNEQFF	TGCGCCAGCAGCTCATGGACTAGCGGGAGCCCCTTAAATGAGCAGTTCTTC
-	-	TRBV11-3	TRBJ2-3	CASSLGLASTDTQYF	TGTGCCAGCAGCTTAGGACTCGCTAGCACAGATACGCAGTATTTT
TRBD2	-	TRBV7-2	TRBJ2-3	CASSDTSGGARDTQYF	TGTGCCAGCAGCGATACTAGCGGGGGGGCCCGGGATACGCAGTATTTT
-	-	TRBV14	TRBJ2-5	CASSQDQGYQETQYF	TGTGCCAGCAGCCAAGATCAGGGGTACCAAGAGACCCAGTACTTC
-	-	TRBV18	TRBJ2-3	CASSPVPGRTDTQYF	TGTGCCAGCTCACCGGTTCCGGGGAGAACAGATACGCAGTATTTT
-	few	TRBV5-1	TRBJ2-6	CASTNSRSGANVLTF	TGCGCCAGCACCAACTCCCGGTCTGGGGCCAACGTCCTGACTTTC
-	-	TRBV19	TRBJ2-1	CASSQGYNEQFF	TGTGCCAGTAGCCAGGGTTACAATGAGCAGTTCTTC
-	-	TRBV2	TRBJ2-7	CASISDFYEQYF	TGTGCCAGCATCTCTGACTTCTACGAGCAGTACTTC
-	-	TRBV5-4	TRBJ2-3	CASWFGIGATDTQYF	TGTGCCAGCTGGTTTGGTATTGGGGCCACAGATACGCAGTATTTT
-	-	TRBV9	TRBJ2-1	CASSGAGIEQFF	TGTGCCAGCAGCGGCGCAGGGATTGAGCAGTTCTTC